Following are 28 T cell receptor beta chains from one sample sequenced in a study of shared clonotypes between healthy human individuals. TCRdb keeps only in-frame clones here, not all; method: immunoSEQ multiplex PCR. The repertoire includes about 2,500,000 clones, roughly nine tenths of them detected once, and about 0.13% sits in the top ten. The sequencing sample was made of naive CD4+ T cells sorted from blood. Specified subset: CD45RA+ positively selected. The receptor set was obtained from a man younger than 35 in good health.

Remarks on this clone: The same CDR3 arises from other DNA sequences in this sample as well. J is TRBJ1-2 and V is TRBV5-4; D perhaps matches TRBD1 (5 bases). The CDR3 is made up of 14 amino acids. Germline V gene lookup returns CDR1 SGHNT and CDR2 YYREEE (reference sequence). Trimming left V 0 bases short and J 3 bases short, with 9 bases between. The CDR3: CASSLGQGYYGYTF. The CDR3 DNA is TGTGCCAGCAGCTTGGGGCAGGGATACTATGGCTACACCTTC.

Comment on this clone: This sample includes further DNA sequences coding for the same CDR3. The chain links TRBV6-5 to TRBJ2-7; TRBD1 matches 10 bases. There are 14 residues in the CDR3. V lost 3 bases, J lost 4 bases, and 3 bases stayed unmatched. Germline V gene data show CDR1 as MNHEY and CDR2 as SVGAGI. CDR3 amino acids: CASSYRDRGYEQYF. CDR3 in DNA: TGTGCCAGCAGTTATCGGGACAGGGGATACGAGCAGTACTTC.

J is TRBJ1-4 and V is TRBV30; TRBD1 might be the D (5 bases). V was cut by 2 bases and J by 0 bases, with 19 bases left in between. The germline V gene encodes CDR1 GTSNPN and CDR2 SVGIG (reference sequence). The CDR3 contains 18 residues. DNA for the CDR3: TGTGCCTGGAGTTCTCCCCGGGGGGGGAAGGCAACTAATGAAAAACTGTTTTTT. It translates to CAWSSPRGGKATNEKLFF.

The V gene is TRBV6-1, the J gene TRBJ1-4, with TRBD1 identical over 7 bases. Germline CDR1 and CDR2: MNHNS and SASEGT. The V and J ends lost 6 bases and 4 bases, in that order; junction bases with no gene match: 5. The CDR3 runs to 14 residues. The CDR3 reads CASRTGPVNEKLFF. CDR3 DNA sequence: TGTGCCAGCAGGACAGGGCCCGTTAATGAAAAACTGTTTTTT.

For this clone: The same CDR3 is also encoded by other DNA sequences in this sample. This CDR3 is CASSANSYEQYF. The CDR3 bases are TGTGCCAGCTCGGCCAATTCCTACGAGCAGTACTTC. The V call is TRBV2, the J call TRBJ2-7, with D hard to call. Per germline, CDR1 SNHLY and CDR2 FYNNEI. CDR3 length: 12 amino acids. V lost 8 bases and J 1 base, leaving 9 bases between the germline ends. The whole variable domain, filled in from reference TRBV2 and TRBJ2-7, reads EPEVTQTPSHQVTQMGQEVILRCVPISNHLYFYWYRQILGQKVEFLVSFYNNEISEKSEIFDDQFSVERPDGSNFTLKIRSTKLEDSAMYFCASSANSYEQYFGPGTRLTVT.

CDR3 in amino acids: CASRRVGGPDTQYF. CDR3 bases: TGTGCCTCCCGGAGGGTGGGGGGCCCAGATACGCAGTATTTT. The chain has TRBV19 and TRBJ2-3; the D call may be TRBD1 or TRBD2 (6 bases each). Trimming removed 11 bases from V and 4 bases from J, with 19 bases in between. The CDR3 length is 14 residues. Germline V gene lookup returns CDR1 LNHDA and CDR2 SQIVND (reference sequence).

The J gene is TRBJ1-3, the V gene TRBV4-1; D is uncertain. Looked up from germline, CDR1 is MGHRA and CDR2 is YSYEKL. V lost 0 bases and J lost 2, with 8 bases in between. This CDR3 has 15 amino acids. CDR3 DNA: TGCGCCAGCAGCCAAGAAAGGGTGCCTGGAAACACCATATATTTT. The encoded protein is CASSQERVPGNTIYF.

CDR3 DNA: TGCGCCAGCAGCTCCTCTAGCGTGGATGAGCAGTTCTTC. Protein: CASSSSSVDEQFF. The chain carries TRBV4-1 and TRBJ2-1, with D maybe TRBD2 (6 bases). Germline V CDR1 and CDR2: MGHRA, YSYEKL. The V gene lost 5 bases and the J gene lost 8 bases, with 13 bases spanning the gap. CDR3 size: 13 residues.

This CDR3 is CASSLETSSYNSPLHF. The DNA for the CDR3 is TGTGCCAGCAGCTTAGAAACGAGCTCCTATAATTCACCCCTCCACTTT. The V and J genes are TRBV7-9 and TRBJ1-6, with no clear D. Germline CDR1 is SEHNR and CDR2 is FQNEAQ (reference sequence). V lost 1 base and J 0 bases, leaving 7 bases between the germline ends. The CDR3 sequence is 16 residues long. Looking up the rest from reference TRBV7-9 and TRBJ1-6 gives the full variable domain: DTGVSQNPRHKITKRGQNVTFRCDPISEHNRLYWYRQTLGQGPEFLTYFQNEAQLEKSRLLSDRFSAERPKGSFSTLEIQRTEQGDSAMYLCASSLETSSYNSPLHFGNGTRLTVT.

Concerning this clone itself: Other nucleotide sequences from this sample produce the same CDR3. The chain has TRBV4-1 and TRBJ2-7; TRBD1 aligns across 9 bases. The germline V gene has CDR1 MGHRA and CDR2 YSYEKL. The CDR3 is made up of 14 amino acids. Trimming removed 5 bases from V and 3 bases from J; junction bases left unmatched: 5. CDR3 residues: CASSKPGQGYEQYF. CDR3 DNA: TGCGCCAGCAGCAAGCCGGGACAGGGCTACGAGCAGTACTTC.

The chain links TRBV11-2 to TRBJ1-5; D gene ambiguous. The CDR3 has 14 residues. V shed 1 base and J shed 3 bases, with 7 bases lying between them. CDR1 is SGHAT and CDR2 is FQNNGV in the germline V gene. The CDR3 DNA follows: TGTGCCAGCAGCTTAGGAAGGCCCAATCAGCCCCAGCATTTT. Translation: CASSLGRPNQPQHF.

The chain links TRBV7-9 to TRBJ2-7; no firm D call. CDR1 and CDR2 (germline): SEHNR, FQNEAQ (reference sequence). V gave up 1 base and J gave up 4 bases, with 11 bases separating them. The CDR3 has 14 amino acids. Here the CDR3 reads CASSLGSQNYEQYF. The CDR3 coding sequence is TGTGCCAGCAGCTTAGGTAGCCAAAATTACGAGCAGTACTTC.

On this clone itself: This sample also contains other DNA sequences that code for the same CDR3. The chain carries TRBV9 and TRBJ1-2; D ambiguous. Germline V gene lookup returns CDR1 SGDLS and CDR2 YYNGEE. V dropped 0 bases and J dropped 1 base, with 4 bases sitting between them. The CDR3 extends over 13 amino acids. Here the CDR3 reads CASSVAGNYGYTF. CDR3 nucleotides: TGTGCCAGCAGCGTAGCAGGTAACTATGGCTACACCTTC.

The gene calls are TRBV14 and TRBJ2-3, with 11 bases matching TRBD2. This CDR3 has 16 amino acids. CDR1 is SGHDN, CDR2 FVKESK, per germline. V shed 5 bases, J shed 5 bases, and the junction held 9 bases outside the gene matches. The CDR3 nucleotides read TGTGCCAGCAGCGATCCTCTAGCGGGAGGATTAGATACGCAGTATTTT. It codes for CASSDPLAGGLDTQYF.

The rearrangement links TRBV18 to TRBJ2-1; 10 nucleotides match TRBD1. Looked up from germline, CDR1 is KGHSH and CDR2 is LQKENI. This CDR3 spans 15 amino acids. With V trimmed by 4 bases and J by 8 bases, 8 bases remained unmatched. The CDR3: CASSQPGQGSDEQFF. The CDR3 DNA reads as TGTGCCAGCTCACAACCGGGACAGGGGTCGGATGAGCAGTTCTTC.

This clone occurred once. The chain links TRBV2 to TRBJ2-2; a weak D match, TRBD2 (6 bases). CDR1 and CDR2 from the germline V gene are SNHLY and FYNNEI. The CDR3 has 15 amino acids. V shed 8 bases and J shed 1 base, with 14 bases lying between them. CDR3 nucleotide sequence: TGTGCCAGCCTCCTTAAGGAGGGGAACACCGGGGAGCTGTTTTTT. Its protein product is CASLLKEGNTGELFF. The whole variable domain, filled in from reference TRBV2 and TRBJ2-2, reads EPEVTQTPSHQVTQMGQEVILRCVPISNHLYFYWYRQILGQKVEFLVSFYNNEISEKSEIFDDQFSVERPDGSNFTLKIRSTKLEDSAMYFCASLLKEGNTGELFFGEGSRLTVL.

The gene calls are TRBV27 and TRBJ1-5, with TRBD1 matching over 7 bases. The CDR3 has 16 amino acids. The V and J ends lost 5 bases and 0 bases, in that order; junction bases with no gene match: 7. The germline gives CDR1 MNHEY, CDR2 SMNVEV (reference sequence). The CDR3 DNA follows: TGTGCCAGCAGTGCAGACGGGACAGTTAGCAATCAGCCCCAGCATTTT. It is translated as CASSADGTVSNQPQHF.

This CDR3 is CASSQPPGQVTEAFF. The CDR3 DNA sequence: TGTGCCAGCAGTCAGCCCCCGGGACAGGTGACTGAAGCTTTCTTT. V usage is TRBV28 and J usage is TRBJ1-1, with 8 positions matching TRBD1. Germline CDR1 MDHEN, CDR2 SYDVKM. V lost 5 bases to trimming and J lost 5 bases; unmatched junction nucleotides: 10. The CDR3 is 15 amino acids.

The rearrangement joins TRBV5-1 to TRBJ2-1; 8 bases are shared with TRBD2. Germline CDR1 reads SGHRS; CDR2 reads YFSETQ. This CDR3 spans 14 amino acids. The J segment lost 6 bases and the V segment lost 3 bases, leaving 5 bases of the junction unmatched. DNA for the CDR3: TGCGCCAGCAGCTCCGCGGGGACTAGCAATGAGCAGTTCTTC. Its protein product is CASSSAGTSNEQFF.

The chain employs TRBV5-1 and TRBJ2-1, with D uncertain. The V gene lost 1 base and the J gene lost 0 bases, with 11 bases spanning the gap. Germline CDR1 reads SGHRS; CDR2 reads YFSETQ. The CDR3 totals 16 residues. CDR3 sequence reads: CASSLRPSTSYNEQFF. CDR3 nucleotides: TGCGCCAGCAGCTTGCGTCCCTCCACCTCCTACAATGAGCAGTTCTTC. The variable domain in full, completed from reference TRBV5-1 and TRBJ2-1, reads KAGVTQTPRYLIKTRGQQVTLSCSPISGHRSVSWYQQTPGQGLQFLFEYFSETQRNKGNFPGRFSGRQFSNSRSEMNVSTLELGDSALYLCASSLRPSTSYNEQFFGPGTRLTVL.

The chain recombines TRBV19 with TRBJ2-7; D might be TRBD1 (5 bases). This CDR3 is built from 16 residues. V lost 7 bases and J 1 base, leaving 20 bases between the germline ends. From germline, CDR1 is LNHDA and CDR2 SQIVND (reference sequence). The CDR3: CASITLGQVLSYEQYF. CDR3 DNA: TGTGCCAGTATAACATTGGGGCAGGTCCTTTCCTACGAGCAGTACTTC.

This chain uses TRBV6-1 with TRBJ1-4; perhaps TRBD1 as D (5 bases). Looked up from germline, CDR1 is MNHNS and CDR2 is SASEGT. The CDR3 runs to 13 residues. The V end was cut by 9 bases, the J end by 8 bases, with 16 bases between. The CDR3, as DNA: TGTGCCAGTGCGGACACCTTTAAGGAAAAACTGTTTTTT. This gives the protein CASADTFKEKLFF.

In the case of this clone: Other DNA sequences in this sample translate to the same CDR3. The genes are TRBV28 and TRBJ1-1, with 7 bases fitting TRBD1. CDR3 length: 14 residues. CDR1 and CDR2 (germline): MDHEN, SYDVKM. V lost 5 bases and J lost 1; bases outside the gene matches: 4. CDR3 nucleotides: TGTGCCAGCAGTCTCACAGGGGCGAACACTGAAGCTTTCTTT. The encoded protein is CASSLTGANTEAFF.

The CDR3 DNA reads TGTGCCAGCAGCTTTTCCAGGGGCGCCGGGGAGCTGTTTTTT. Protein product: CASSFSRGAGELFF. The V call is TRBV7-2, the J call TRBJ2-2; possibly TRBD1 for D (6 bases). The germline V and J ends were trimmed by 3 bases and 6 bases, with 11 bases remaining between them. The V gene's germline CDR1 is SGHTA and CDR2 FQGNSA. CDR3 length: 14 residues.

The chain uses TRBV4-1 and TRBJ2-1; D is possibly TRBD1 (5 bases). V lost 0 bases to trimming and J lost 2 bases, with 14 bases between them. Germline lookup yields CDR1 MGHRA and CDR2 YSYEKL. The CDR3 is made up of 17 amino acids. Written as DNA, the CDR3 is TGCGCCAGCAGCCAAGATTGGACACCACTCACCTACAATGAGCAGTTCTTC. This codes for CASSQDWTPLTYNEQFF.

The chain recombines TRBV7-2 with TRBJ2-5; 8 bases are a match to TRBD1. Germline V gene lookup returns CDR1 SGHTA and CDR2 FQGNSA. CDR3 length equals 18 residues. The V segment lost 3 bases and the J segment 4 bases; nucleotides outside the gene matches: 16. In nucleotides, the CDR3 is TGTGCCAGCAGCTTCCCCCTCTTCGTTACAGGGGGGTTAGAGACCCAGTACTTC. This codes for CASSFPLFVTGGLETQYF.

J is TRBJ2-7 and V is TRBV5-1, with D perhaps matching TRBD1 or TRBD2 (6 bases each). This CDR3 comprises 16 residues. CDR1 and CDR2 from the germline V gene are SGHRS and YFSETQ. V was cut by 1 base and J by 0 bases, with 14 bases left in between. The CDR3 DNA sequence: TGCGCCAGCAGCTTGATCGGGGGCCCCTCCTCCTACGAGCAGTACTTC. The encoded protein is CASSLIGGPSSYEQYF. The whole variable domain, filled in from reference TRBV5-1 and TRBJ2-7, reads KAGVTQTPRYLIKTRGQQVTLSCSPISGHRSVSWYQQTPGQGLQFLFEYFSETQRNKGNFPGRFSGRQFSNSRSEMNVSTLELGDSALYLCASSLIGGPSSYEQYFGPGTRLTVT.

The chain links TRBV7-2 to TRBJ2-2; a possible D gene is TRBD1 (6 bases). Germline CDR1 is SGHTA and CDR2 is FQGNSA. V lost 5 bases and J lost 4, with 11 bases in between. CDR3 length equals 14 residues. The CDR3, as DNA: TGTGCCAGCAGCGCCCCGACAGGCACCGGGGAGCTGTTTTTT. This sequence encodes CASSAPTGTGELFF.